Below, 16 T cell receptor beta chains from the same sample are listed, as sequenced in a study of blood T cell repertoires in COVID-19. Generated by immunoSEQ multiplex PCR, the TCRdb table keeps only in-frame clones and is missing some. The table includes about 110,000 clones, 76% detected once. Sequencing input: peripheral blood. The source is a woman older than 75 with acute or convalescent COVID-19.

This clone came up a few times. The V and J genes are TRBV29-1 and TRBJ1-1, with a tentative D call TRBD1 (6 bases). Germline assignment: CDR1 SQVTM and CDR2 ANQGSEA. Trimming removed 4 bases from V and 5 bases from J, with 14 bases in between. The CDR3 loop spans 13 amino acids. Written as DNA, the CDR3 is TGCAGCGTTGCCAGAGGGGGGGAAACTGAAGCTTTCTTT. Translated: CSVARGGETEAFF.

The V gene is TRBV7-3, the J gene TRBJ2-1, with 7 bases lining up with TRBD2. Per germline, CDR1 SGHTA and CDR2 FQGTGA. The V segment lost 5 bases and the J segment 8 bases; nucleotides outside the gene matches: 9. There are 14 residues in the CDR3. The chain's CDR3 is CASSPATSVHEQFF. The CDR3 nucleotides read TGTGCCAGCAGCCCTGCTACTAGCGTCCATGAGCAGTTCTTC.

V is TRBV6-5 and J is TRBJ2-7, with 12 nucleotides matching TRBD2. CDR1 and CDR2 (germline): MNHEY, SVGAGI. V lost 5 bases to trimming and J lost 6 bases; unmatched junction nucleotides: 5. This CDR3 spans 14 amino acids. The CDR3, as DNA: TGTGCCAGCAGTCAGACTAGCGGGAGTACCGAGCAGTACTTC. Translating it yields CASSQTSGSTEQYF.

V usage is TRBV12-3 or TRBV12-4 and J usage is TRBJ2-1, with a possible D match to TRBD2 (6 bases). This CDR3 is built from 11 residues. V was trimmed by 4 bases and J by 14 bases, leaving 12 bases between them. CDR3 bases: TGTGCCAGCAGTTGGGCCCGGAGGGAGTTCTTC. This codes for CASSWARREFF.

The V call is TRBV30, the J call TRBJ2-5; TRBD2 matches at 14 bases. Looked up from germline, CDR1 is GTSNPN and CDR2 is SVGIG (reference sequence). J lost 1 base, V lost 4 bases, and 5 bases had no gene match. The CDR3 totals 16 residues. This CDR3 is CAWKGGLAGAQETQYF. CDR3 nucleotides: TGTGCCTGGAAAGGGGGACTAGCGGGGGCCCAAGAGACCCAGTACTTC.

This chain joins TRBV6-5 and TRBJ1-1; D not resolved. V gave up 0 bases and J gave up 5 bases, with 13 bases separating them. This CDR3 region has 15 residues. Germline CDR1 reads MNHEY; CDR2 reads SVGAGI. CDR3 in DNA: TGTGCCAGCAGTTACTCGAAGCAGGCGGGTACTGAAGCTTTCTTT. As protein: CASSYSKQAGTEAFF.

This clone was seen only once. The chain combines TRBV19 with TRBJ1-1; TRBD1 aligns across 12 bases. The CDR3 sequence is 17 residues long. V lost 8 bases and J lost 1; bases outside the gene matches: 11. Per the germline V gene, CDR1 is LNHDA and CDR2 is SQIVND (reference sequence). The CDR3 loop is CASSLKGQGAPNTEAFF. The CDR3 DNA is TGTGCCAGTTCGCTAAAGGGACAGGGGGCGCCGAACACTGAAGCTTTCTTT.

This clone was seen a few times. The CDR3 sequence: CAWDRPNTEAFF. DNA for the CDR3: TGTGCCTGGGACAGGCCCAACACTGAAGCTTTCTTT. The V call is TRBV30, the J call TRBJ1-1, with D possibly being TRBD1 (6 bases). This CDR3 has 12 amino acids. Trimming left V 5 bases short and J 2 bases short, with 9 bases between. Germline CDR1 and CDR2: GTSNPN and SVGIG (reference sequence).

This chain joins TRBV11-2 and TRBJ2-7, with 8 bases fitting TRBD2. The CDR3 totals 16 residues. Losses at the gene ends were 1 base for V and 3 bases for J; bases not matched to a gene: 8. The germline gives CDR1 SGHAT, CDR2 FQNNGV. The CDR3 sequence is CASSLGVLAEYYEQYF. The CDR3 coding sequence is TGTGCCAGCAGCTTAGGTGTACTAGCGGAGTACTACGAGCAGTACTTC. Using reference TRBV11-2 and TRBJ2-7 for the parts outside the CDR3, the full variable domain is EAGVAQSPRYKIIEKRQSVAFWCNPISGHATLYWYQQILGQGPKLLIQFQNNGVVDDSQLPKDRFSAERLKGVDSTLKIQPAKLEDSAVYLCASSLGVLAEYYEQYFGPGTRLTVT.

This clone occurred many times. The chain is built from TRBV12-3 or TRBV12-4 and TRBJ1-1; 9 bases fit TRBD1. Unmatched junction bases numbered 2, after V lost 6 bases and J lost 6 bases. The CDR3 is 12 residues long. The CDR3 coding sequence is TGTGCCAGCAGCGACAGGGGGGCTGAAGCTTTCTTT. Amino acid sequence: CASSDRGAEAFF.

V usage is TRBV24-1 and J usage is TRBJ1-4; tentatively, D is TRBD1 (5 bases). The V and J ends lost 11 bases and 0 bases respectively, with 18 bases between them. The CDR3 runs to 16 residues. Germline V gene sequence: CDR1 KGHDR, CDR2 SFDVKD. The CDR3 reads CANVRGSEPTNEKLFF. CDR3 DNA: TGTGCCAACGTAAGGGGTTCCGAACCAACTAATGAAAAACTGTTTTTT.

The chain is built from TRBV6-5 and TRBJ2-1; D is possibly TRBD2 (6 bases). Germline V gene sequence: CDR1 MNHEY, CDR2 SVGAGI. Trimming took 2 bases from V and 5 from J, leaving 16 bases between them. This CDR3 spans 16 amino acids. CDR3 sequence: CASSYAGQAGNNEQFF. CDR3 nucleotide sequence: TGTGCCAGCAGTTACGCGGGGCAGGCGGGGAACAATGAGCAGTTCTTC.

The gene calls are TRBV9 and TRBJ2-7; TRBD1 aligns across 8 bases. The CDR3 runs to 14 residues. CDR1 SGDLS and CDR2 YYNGEE come from the germline V gene. The V gene end was trimmed by 0 bases and the J gene end by 7 bases; junction bases not matched to a gene: 6. The CDR3: CASSVETGGNEQYF. The DNA of the CDR3 is TGTGCCAGCAGCGTAGAAACAGGGGGGAATGAGCAGTACTTC. Full variable domain (remainder filled in from reference TRBV9 and TRBJ2-7): DSGVTQTPKHLITATGQRVTLRCSPRSGDLSVYWYQQSLDQGLQFLIQYYNGEERAKGNILERFSAQQFPDLHSELNLSSLELGDSALYFCASSVETGGNEQYFGPGTRLTVT.

The V and J genes are TRBV10-3 and TRBJ2-7, with 8 bases identical to TRBD1. CDR1 is ENHRY, CDR2 SYGVKD, per germline. The CDR3 loop spans 15 amino acids. The J segment lost 5 bases and the V segment lost 3 bases, leaving 9 bases of the junction unmatched. The CDR3, as DNA: TGTGCCATCAGTGATATAATCGGACAGGGACACGAGCAGTACTTC. It specifies CAISDIIGQGHEQYF.

This chain uses TRBV4-1 with TRBJ1-2; 8 bases are a match to TRBD1. Per the germline V gene, CDR1 is MGHRA and CDR2 is YSYEKL. The CDR3 totals 14 residues. V was pared by 4 bases and J by 8 bases, with 9 bases of the junction left unmatched. The CDR3 DNA is TGCGCCAGCAGCCGCCCCGGGACAGGTCACGGCTACACCTTC. Translated: CASSRPGTGHGYTF.

CDR3 nucleotides: TGTGCCAGCAGCGCGGGACAGCCGGGATCCTACGAGCAGTACTTC. It specifies CASSAGQPGSYEQYF. The rearrangement joins TRBV7-6 to TRBJ2-7; possible D gene TRBD1, 7 bases. Germline V gene sequence: CDR1 SGHVS, CDR2 FNYEAQ. The CDR3 runs 15 residues. Between the trimmed V and J ends, which lost 5 bases and 1 base, there was a span of 15 bases.